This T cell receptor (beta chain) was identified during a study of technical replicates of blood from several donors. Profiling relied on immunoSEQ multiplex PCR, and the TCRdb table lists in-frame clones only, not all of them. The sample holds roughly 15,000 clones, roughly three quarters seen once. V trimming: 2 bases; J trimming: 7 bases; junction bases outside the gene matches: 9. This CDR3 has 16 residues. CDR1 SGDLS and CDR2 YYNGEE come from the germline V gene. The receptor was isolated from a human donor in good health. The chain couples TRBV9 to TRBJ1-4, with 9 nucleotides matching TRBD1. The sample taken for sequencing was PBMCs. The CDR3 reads CASSVGQGEFGEKLFF. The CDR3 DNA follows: TGTGCCAGCAGCGTGGGACAGGGCGAGTTCGGTGAAAAACTGTTTTTT. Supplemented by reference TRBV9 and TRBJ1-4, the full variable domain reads DSGVTQTPKHLITATGQRVTLRCSPRSGDLSVYWYQQSLDQGLQFLIQYYNGEERAKGNILERFSAQQFPDLHSELNLSSLELGDSALYFCASSVGQGEFGEKLFFGSGTQLSVL.